This T cell receptor beta chain was recovered during a study of spatial heterogeneity in lung cancer. The V end was cut by 2 bases, the J end by 2 bases, with 10 bases between. CDR3 length equals 14 residues. Germline-derived CDR1 and CDR2 are MDHEN and SYDVKM. TCRdb re-called the 5' RACE reads with MiXCR, one entry per CDR3 protein. The profile shows tens of thousands of distinct CDR3 sequences, about an eighth of them singletons. Time point given: sample taken at primary tumor resection. Unsorted tumor, nontumor lung tissue or cryopreserved PBMC supplied the whole RNA. Samples came from around 70 TRACERx patients with untreated early-stage lung cancer.

J is TRBJ2-7 and V is TRBV28; tentative D call: TRBD2 (6 bases). The clonotype comes from a male donor with early-stage non-small cell lung cancer. The specimen comprised PBMCs, sampled at surgery. DNA of the CDR3: TGTGCCAGCAGTTTAGGAGGGCCCCCCTACGAGCAGTACTTC. Translation: CASSLGGPPYEQYF.